The source of this T cell receptor beta chain is a study of blood T cell repertoires in COVID-19. Study-wide context: COVID-19 samples collected from the United States, Italy and Spain covered acute and convalescent phases.

Produced via immunoSEQ multiplex PCR; TCRdb's table is partial and in-frame only. The repertoire holds a few hundred thousand clones, with about 85% as singletons. There are 14 residues in the CDR3. Trimming shortened V by 6 bases and J by 3 bases, and 14 bases separated the two germline ends. The germline CDR1 and CDR2 sequences are MDHEN and SYDVKM. Sequencing input: peripheral blood. The sequence was obtained from a man under 40 who had recovered from COVID-19. The genes are TRBV28 and TRBJ1-2; D might be TRBD1 (5 bases). CDR3 DNA sequence: TGTGCCAGCAGCCCGATGCAGGGTGACTATGGCTACACCTTC. Translated, it gives CASSPMQGDYGYTF.